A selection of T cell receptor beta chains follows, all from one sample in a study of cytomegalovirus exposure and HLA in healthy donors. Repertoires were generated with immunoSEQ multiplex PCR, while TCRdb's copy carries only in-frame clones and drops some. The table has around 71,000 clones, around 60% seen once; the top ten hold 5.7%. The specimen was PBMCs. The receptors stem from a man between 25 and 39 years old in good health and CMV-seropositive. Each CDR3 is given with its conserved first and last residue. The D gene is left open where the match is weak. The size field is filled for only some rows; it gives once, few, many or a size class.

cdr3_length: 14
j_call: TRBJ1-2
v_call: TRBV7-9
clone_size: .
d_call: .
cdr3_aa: CASRKGGTNYGYTF
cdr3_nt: TGTGCCAGCAGAAAGGGGGGGACTAACTATGGCTACACCTTC

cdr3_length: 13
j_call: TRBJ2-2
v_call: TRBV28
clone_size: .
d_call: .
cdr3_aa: CASSLSSSGELFF
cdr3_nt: TGTGCCAGCAGTTTATCTAGCTCCGGGGAGCTGTTTTTT

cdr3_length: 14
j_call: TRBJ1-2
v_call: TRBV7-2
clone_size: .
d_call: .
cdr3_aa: CATSRREGIYGYTF
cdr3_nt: TGTGCCACGTCGCGGAGGGAGGGGATTTATGGCTACACCTTC

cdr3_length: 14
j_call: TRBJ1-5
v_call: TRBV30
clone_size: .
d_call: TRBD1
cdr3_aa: CAWKTGTGNQPQHF
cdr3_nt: TGTGCCTGGAAAACCGGGACAGGGAATCAGCCCCAGCATTTT

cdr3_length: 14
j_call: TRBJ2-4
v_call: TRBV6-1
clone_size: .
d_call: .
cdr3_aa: CASTLVNTQNIQYF
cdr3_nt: TGTGCCAGCACGCTGGTGAACACCCAAAACATTCAGTACTTC

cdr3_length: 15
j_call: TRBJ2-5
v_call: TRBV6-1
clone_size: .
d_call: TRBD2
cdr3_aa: CASLFGLAGEETQYF
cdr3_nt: TGTGCCAGCCTTTTCGGACTAGCGGGGGAAGAGACCCAGTACTTC

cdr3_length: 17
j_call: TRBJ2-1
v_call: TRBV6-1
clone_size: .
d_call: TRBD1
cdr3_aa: CASRETGGATSLREQLF
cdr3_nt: TGTGCCAGCAGGGAAACAGGGGGCGCAACTAGTCTAAGGGAGCAGCTCTTC

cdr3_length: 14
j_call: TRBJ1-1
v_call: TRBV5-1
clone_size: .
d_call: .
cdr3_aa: CASNLGGGNTEAFF
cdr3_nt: TGCGCCAGCAACTTGGGCGGCGGGAACACTGAAGCTTTCTTT

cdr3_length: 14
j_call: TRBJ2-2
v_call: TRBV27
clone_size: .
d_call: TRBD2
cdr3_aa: CASSLAGGTGELFF
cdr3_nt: TGTGCCAGCAGTTTAGCGGGAGGCACCGGGGAGCTGTTTTTT

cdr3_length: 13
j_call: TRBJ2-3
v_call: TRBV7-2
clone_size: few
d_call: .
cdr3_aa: CASKRGGIDTQYF
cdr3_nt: TGTGCCAGCAAACGTGGAGGGATAGATACGCAGTATTTT

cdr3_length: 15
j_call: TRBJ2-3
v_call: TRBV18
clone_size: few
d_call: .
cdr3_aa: CASSPASRSTDTQYF
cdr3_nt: TGTGCCAGCTCACCAGCTAGCAGGAGCACAGATACGCAGTATTTT

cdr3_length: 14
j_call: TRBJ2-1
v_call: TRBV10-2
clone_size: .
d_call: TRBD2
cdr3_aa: CATTGLAAYNEQFF
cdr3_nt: TGCGCCACCACGGGACTAGCGGCATACAATGAGCAGTTCTTC

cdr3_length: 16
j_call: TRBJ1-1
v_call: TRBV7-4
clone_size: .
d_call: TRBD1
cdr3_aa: CASSYLQGQGTGEAFF
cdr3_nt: TGTGCCAGCAGCTACTTACAGGGACAGGGCACTGGTGAAGCTTTCTTT

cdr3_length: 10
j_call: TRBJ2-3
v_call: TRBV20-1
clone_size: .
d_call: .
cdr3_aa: CSARRGTQYF
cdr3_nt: TGCAGTGCTAGAAGGGGTACGCAGTATTTT

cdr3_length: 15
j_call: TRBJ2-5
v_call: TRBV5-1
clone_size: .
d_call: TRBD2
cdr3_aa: CASNTLAGIGETQYF
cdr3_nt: TGCGCCAGCAATACACTAGCGGGGATAGGAGAGACCCAGTACTTC

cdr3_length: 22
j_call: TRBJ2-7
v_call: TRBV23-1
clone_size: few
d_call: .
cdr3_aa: CASSQNPCSDRGGNPLIGEQYF
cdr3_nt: TGCGCCAGCAGTCAGAACCCTTGCTCGGATAGGGGGGGTAATCCCCTGATCGGCGAGCAGTACTTC

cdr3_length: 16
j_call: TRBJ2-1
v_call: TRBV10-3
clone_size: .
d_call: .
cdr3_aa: CAISDLLGQFEDEQFF
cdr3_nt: TGTGCCATCAGTGACCTCCTCGGACAGTTTGAGGATGAGCAGTTCTTC

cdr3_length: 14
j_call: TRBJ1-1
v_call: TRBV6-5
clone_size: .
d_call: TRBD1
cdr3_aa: CASSLRGRDTEAFF
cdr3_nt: TGTGCCAGCAGTCTCAGGGGGCGCGACACTGAAGCTTTCTTT

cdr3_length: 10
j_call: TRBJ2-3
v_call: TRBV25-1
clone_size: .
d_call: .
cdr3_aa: CASGGNTQYF
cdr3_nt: TGTGCCAGCGGAGGAAATACGCAGTATTTT

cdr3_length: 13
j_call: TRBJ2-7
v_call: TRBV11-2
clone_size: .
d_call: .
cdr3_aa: CASSLEVFGEQYF
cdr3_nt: TGTGCCAGCAGCTTAGAAGTCTTCGGCGAGCAGTACTTC

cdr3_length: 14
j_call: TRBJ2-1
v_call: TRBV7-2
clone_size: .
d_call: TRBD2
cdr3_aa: CASSISGRAGEQFF
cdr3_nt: TGTGCCAGCAGCATTAGCGGGAGGGCCGGTGAGCAGTTCTTC

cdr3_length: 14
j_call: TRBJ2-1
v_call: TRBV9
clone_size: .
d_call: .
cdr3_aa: CASSGRPDRGEQFF
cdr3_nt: TGTGCCAGCAGCGGACGACCAGACCGAGGTGAGCAGTTCTTC

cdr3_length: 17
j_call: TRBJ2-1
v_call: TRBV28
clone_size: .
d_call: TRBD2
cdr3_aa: CASTETASGRSYNEQFF
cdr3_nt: TGTGCCAGCACCGAGACCGCTAGCGGGAGGTCATACAATGAGCAGTTCTTC

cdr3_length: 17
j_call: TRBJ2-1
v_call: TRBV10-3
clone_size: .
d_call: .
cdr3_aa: CAISVPNRRISYNEQFF
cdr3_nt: TGTGCCATCAGTGTCCCTAACAGGAGAATTTCCTACAATGAGCAGTTCTTC

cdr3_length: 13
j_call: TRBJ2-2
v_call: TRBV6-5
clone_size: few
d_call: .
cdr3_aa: CASSPQAAGELFF
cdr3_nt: TGTGCCAGCAGTCCCCAGGCCGCCGGGGAGCTGTTTTTT

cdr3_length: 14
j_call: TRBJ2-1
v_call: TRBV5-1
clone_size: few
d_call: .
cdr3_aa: CASSSGLSYNEQFF
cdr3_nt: TGCGCCAGCAGCTCGGGTTTATCTTACAATGAGCAGTTCTTC

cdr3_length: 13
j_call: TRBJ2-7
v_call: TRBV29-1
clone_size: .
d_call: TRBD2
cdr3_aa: CSVVAGWGGEQYF
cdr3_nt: TGCAGCGTTGTAGCGGGGTGGGGCGGGGAGCAGTACTTC

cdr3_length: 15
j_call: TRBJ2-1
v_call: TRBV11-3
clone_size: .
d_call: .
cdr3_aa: CASSPSVLTSGEQFF
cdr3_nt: TGTGCCAGCAGCCCTAGCGTCCTCACCTCAGGGGAGCAGTTCTTC

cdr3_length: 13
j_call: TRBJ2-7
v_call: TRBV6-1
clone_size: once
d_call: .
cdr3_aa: CASSFGNLGEQYF
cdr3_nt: TGTGCCAGCAGTTTCGGGAATCTGGGGGAGCAGTACTTC

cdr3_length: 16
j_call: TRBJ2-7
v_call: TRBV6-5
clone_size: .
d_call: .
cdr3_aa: CASSYSLYRATYEQYF
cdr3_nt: TGTGCCAGCAGTTACTCTCTTTACAGGGCTACCTACGAGCAGTACTTC

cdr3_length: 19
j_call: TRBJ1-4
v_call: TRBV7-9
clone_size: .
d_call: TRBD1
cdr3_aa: CASSSLGTGSTRVLEKLFF
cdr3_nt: TGTGCCAGCAGCTCACTTGGGACAGGCTCCACCCGGGTCTTGGAAAAACTGTTTTTT